This passage covers 27 T cell receptor beta chains from one sample sequenced in a study of cytomegalovirus exposure and HLA in healthy donors. The PCR had 60 Vbeta and 13 Jbeta primers. Here immunoSEQ multiplex PCR was the method, and the copy in TCRdb shows in-frame clones only, minus some. The sample holds around 150,000 clones; approximately 82% are singletons and the top ten take more than 1.3%. Sequencing was performed on PBMCs. These TCRs come from a male donor in good health and CMV-seronegative.

The rearrangement uses TRBV5-4 and TRBJ2-3; 9 bases match TRBD2. The V segment lost 0 bases and the J segment 4 bases; nucleotides outside the gene matches: 6. CDR3 length: 16 residues. Germline loops: CDR1 SGHNT, CDR2 YYREEE (reference sequence). CDR3 loop: CASSLAASGEADTQYF. CDR3 DNA: TGTGCCAGCAGCTTGGCCGCTAGCGGGGAGGCAGATACGCAGTATTTT.

The V and J genes are TRBV6-1 and TRBJ2-6; possibly TRBD2 for D (6 bases). V was cut by 8 bases and J by 0 bases, with 11 bases left in between. The CDR3 has 15 amino acids. CDR1 MNHNS and CDR2 SASEGT come from the germline V gene. The CDR3 bases are TGTGCCAGCGGGGGGATCCCCTCTGGGGCCAACGTCCTGACTTTC. It translates to CASGGIPSGANVLTF.

This clone was counted between two and nine times. This chain links TRBV9 with TRBJ1-4; D is possibly TRBD1 (6 bases). Germline values: CDR1 SGDLS, CDR2 YYNGEE. Trimming pared 0 bases from V and 6 bases from J, leaving 9 bases between. This CDR3 contains 14 residues. This CDR3 is CASSVGAGDEKLFF. The CDR3 bases are TGTGCCAGCAGCGTAGGGGCAGGGGATGAAAAACTGTTTTTT.

The rearrangement links TRBV4-1 to TRBJ2-5, with TRBD2 matching over 7 bases. V dropped 1 base and J dropped 1; count of bases not matched to a gene: 12. Germline loops: CDR1 MGHRA, CDR2 YSYEKL. There are 18 residues in the CDR3. The CDR3, as DNA: TGCGCCAGCAGCCAAGGAGGTTCGGCTAGCGGATTCCAAGAGACCCAGTACTTC. As protein: CASSQGGSASGFQETQYF.

J is TRBJ1-2 and V is TRBV19, with a possible D match to TRBD1 (5 bases). V lost 4 bases, J lost 5 bases, and 14 bases lay in between. CDR3 length: 14 amino acids. Germline CDR1 LNHDA, CDR2 SQIVND (reference sequence). The CDR3 nucleotides are TGTGCCAGTAGTACCGAGCGGGGCGGATATGGCTACACCTTC. Residues: CASSTERGGYGYTF.

CDR3 protein: CASSQDSAENTEAFF. CDR3 nucleotides: TGCGCCAGCAGCCAAGATTCCGCAGAGAACACTGAAGCTTTCTTT. The rearrangement uses TRBV4-1 and TRBJ1-1; D gene uncertain. From germline, CDR1 is MGHRA and CDR2 YSYEKL. The CDR3 runs to 15 residues. V was cut by 0 bases and J by 1 base, with 9 bases left in between.

This sequence joins TRBV6-1 and TRBJ1-3, with D maybe TRBD1 (6 bases). The CDR3 extends over 12 amino acids. Per the germline V gene, CDR1 is MNHNS and CDR2 is SASEGT. Trimming pared 6 bases from V and 3 bases from J, leaving 6 bases between. This chain's CDR3 is CASRDSGNTIYF. CDR3 sequence (DNA): TGTGCCAGCAGGGACAGTGGAAACACCATATATTTT.

The gene calls are TRBV29-1 and TRBJ2-1; D gene unclear. Between the trimmed V and J ends, which lost 2 bases and 2 bases, there was a span of 7 bases. The germline CDR1 and CDR2 sequences are SQVTM and ANQGSEA. This CDR3 contains 13 residues. The CDR3 here is CSVEYITYNEQFF. The CDR3 DNA is TGCAGCGTTGAATATATTACCTACAATGAGCAGTTCTTC.

This chain connects TRBV20-1 to TRBJ2-7; TRBD2 matches 9 bases. This CDR3 is built from 11 residues. CDR1 is DFQATT and CDR2 is SNEGSKA in the germline V gene (reference sequence). J was trimmed by 7 bases and V by 7 bases; bases with no gene match: 5. The CDR3: CSGGLAGEQYF. The CDR3 DNA follows: TGCAGTGGGGGACTAGCCGGAGAGCAGTACTTC.

This clone appeared a few times. The rearrangement joins TRBV5-1 to TRBJ2-5; tentatively, D is TRBD2 (6 bases). CDR1 is SGHRS and CDR2 is YFSETQ in the germline V gene. V dropped 2 bases and J dropped 0 bases, with 14 bases sitting between them. There are 16 residues in the CDR3. This chain's CDR3 is CASSLGGRRDQETQYF. The CDR3 DNA follows: TGCGCCAGCAGCTTAGGAGGGAGAAGGGACCAAGAGACCCAGTACTTC.

The chain combines TRBV25-1 with TRBJ2-7, with D possibly matching TRBD1 (5 bases). Germline assignment: CDR1 MGHDK and CDR2 SYGVNS. The CDR3 runs 13 residues. Trimming took off 5 bases at V and 3 bases at J, with 11 bases between the two ends. CDR3 loop: CASSRTGHYEQYF. The CDR3, as DNA: TGTGCCAGCAGTCGTACCGGACACTACGAGCAGTACTTC.

J is TRBJ1-1 and V is TRBV4-1, with D uncertain. The ends were cut back, 4 bases at V and 1 base at J, with 16 bases in the middle. This CDR3 contains 16 residues. Germline V gene sequence: CDR1 MGHRA, CDR2 YSYEKL. The CDR3 region is CASSLPSRISNTEAFF. Written as DNA, the CDR3 is TGCGCCAGCAGCCTTCCCTCGAGGATTTCGAACACTGAAGCTTTCTTT.

V gene TRBV23-1 combines with J gene TRBJ2-1; tentative D call: TRBD2 (6 bases). TRBV23-1 is filed as an ORF, its function uncertain. Trimming removed 6 bases from V and 1 base from J, with 25 bases in between. The CDR3 spans 19 residues. In DNA form, the CDR3 reads TGCGCCAGCAGCCAACCCCCGGGACTCGCGATGGGGTCCTACAATGAGCAGTTCTTC. This codes for CASSQPPGLAMGSYNEQFF.

The V gene is TRBV30, the J gene TRBJ1-5; D not certain. The CDR3 has 17 amino acids. V was pared by 0 bases and J by 2 bases, with 17 bases between. Germline CDR1 is GTSNPN and CDR2 is SVGIG (reference sequence). The CDR3 spells CAWSVPGLTSGNQPQHF. CDR3 sequence (DNA): TGTGCCTGGAGTGTACCCGGACTGACAAGCGGCAATCAGCCCCAGCATTTT.

The chain has TRBV7-9 and TRBJ2-3; TRBD1 might be the D (6 bases). Germline V gene data show CDR1 as SEHNR and CDR2 as FQNEAQ (reference sequence). V gave up 3 bases and J gave up 5 bases, with 9 bases separating them. The CDR3 is 13 residues long. The DNA of the CDR3 is TGTGCCAGCAGCTTCGCAGGGGAAGATACGCAGTATTTT. It specifies CASSFAGEDTQYF.

The table lists this clone with a few counts. For the CDR3, the DNA is TGTGCCAGCAGCCCAACTAGCGCCCAAGAGACCCAGTACTTC. Translating it yields CASSPTSAQETQYF. The chain uses TRBV12-1 and TRBJ2-5; the table's D call of TRBD2 was not tested on the DNA. TRBV12-1 is annotated as a pseudogene. The CDR3 is 14 residues long.

CDR3 bases: TGTGCCAGCAGCCCGGGCGGAGGTGGAGGGGATACGCAGTATTTT. Translation: CASSPGGGGGDTQYF. The chain employs TRBV7-2 and TRBJ2-3; a possible D gene is TRBD2 (6 bases). The germline gives CDR1 SGHTA, CDR2 FQGNSA. The V end lost 5 bases, the J end lost 6 bases, and 18 bases lay between the germline ends. There are 15 residues in the CDR3.

The CDR3 DNA follows: TGTGCCAGCTTCACAGGGAGTGGAAACACCATATATTTT. Translation gives CASFTGSGNTIYF. The genes are TRBV18 and TRBJ1-3, with D perhaps matching TRBD1 (6 bases). Germline assignment: CDR1 KGHSH and CDR2 LQKENI. The CDR3 has 13 amino acids. V was trimmed by 7 bases and J by 3 bases, leaving 10 bases between them.

This rearrangement joins TRBV5-1 to TRBJ2-2; no clear D. Germline CDR1 reads SGHRS; CDR2 reads YFSETQ. The CDR3 is made up of 15 amino acids. Trimming shortened V by 1 base and J by 0 bases, and 7 bases separated the two germline ends. The CDR3 DNA follows: TGCGCCAGCAGCTTGACAGCCACGAACACCGGGGAGCTGTTTTTT. Protein sequence: CASSLTATNTGELFF.

The gene calls are TRBV7-8 and TRBJ1-5, with 12 bases lining up with TRBD1. In germline, CDR1 is SGHVS, CDR2 FQNEAQ. V lost 5 bases, J lost 4 bases, and 3 bases stayed unmatched. The CDR3 covers 15 residues. CDR3 amino acids: CASSGTGGNNQPQHF. The CDR3 region has the DNA TGTGCCAGCAGCGGGACAGGGGGCAATAATCAGCCCCAGCATTTT.

The V call is TRBV11-2, the J call TRBJ2-5, with TRBD1 as a possible D gene (6 bases). Germline-derived CDR1 and CDR2 are SGHAT and FQNNGV. This CDR3 comprises 17 residues. Trimming pared 1 base from V and 0 bases from J, leaving 15 bases between. CDR3 nucleotide sequence: TGTGCCAGCAGCTTAGGGGTTGGGGGCCCAAACCAAGAGACCCAGTACTTC. Amino acid sequence: CASSLGVGGPNQETQYF.

In this sample, this clone turned up once. The gene calls are TRBV15 and TRBJ2-7; perhaps TRBD2 as D (7 bases). CDR1 and CDR2 (germline): LNHNV, YYDKDF (reference sequence). V lost 5 bases to trimming and J lost 6 bases, with 14 bases between them. CDR3 length: 13 residues. The CDR3 loop reads CATSWGGASEQYF. The DNA for the CDR3 is TGTGCCACCAGCTGGGGGGGGGCCAGCGAGCAGTACTTC.

As regards this clone: The junction departs from germline at one end; a sequencing error may be responsible. The same CDR3 can be traced to other DNA sequences in this sample. V usage is TRBV20-1 and J usage is TRBJ1-1, with 8 bases fitting TRBD1. The CDR3 spans 11 residues. CDR1 is DFQATT and CDR2 is SNEGSKA in the germline V gene (reference sequence). The DNA for the CDR3 is TGCAGGGCTACAGGGGGCACTGAAGCTTTCTTT. Its translation: CRATGGTEAFF.

The chain links TRBV4-1 to TRBJ2-3, with TRBD1 matching over 8 bases. Germline V lookup: CDR1 MGHRA, CDR2 YSYEKL. CDR3 length: 16 amino acids. With 4 bases clipped from V and 2 bases from J, the junction kept 8 bases outside the gene matches. The CDR3 DNA reads TGCGCCAGCAGCCTATACAGGGGGAGACCCACAGATACGCAGTATTTT. Its translation: CASSLYRGRPTDTQYF.

The chain combines TRBV7-9 with TRBJ2-7, with 13 bases aligning to TRBD2. The CDR3 length is 13 residues. CDR1 and CDR2 (germline): SEHNR, FQNEAQ (reference sequence). Trimming removed 10 bases from V and 2 bases from J; junction bases left unmatched: 2. CDR3 sequence reads: CATGTSGAYEQYF. The CDR3 DNA is TGTGCCACGGGGACTAGCGGGGCCTACGAGCAGTACTTC.

The chain employs TRBV23-1 and TRBJ2-7, with 8 positions matching TRBD1. TRBV23-1 is sorted into the ORF group, with uncertain function. Unmatched junction bases numbered 6, after V lost 0 bases and J lost 5 bases. CDR3 size: 15 residues. CDR3 sequence reads: CASSQSAGGADEQYF. The CDR3 DNA reads as TGCGCCAGCAGTCAATCGGCAGGGGGCGCGGACGAGCAGTACTTC.

The chain combines TRBV6-1 with TRBJ1-1, with 7 bases aligning to TRBD1. In germline, CDR1 is MNHNS, CDR2 SASEGT. The CDR3 extends over 13 amino acids. V lost 7 bases and J lost 5; bases outside the gene matches: 7. This chain's CDR3 is CASTKQGRTEAFF. The CDR3 DNA reads as TGTGCCAGCACCAAACAGGGGCGGACTGAAGCTTTCTTT.